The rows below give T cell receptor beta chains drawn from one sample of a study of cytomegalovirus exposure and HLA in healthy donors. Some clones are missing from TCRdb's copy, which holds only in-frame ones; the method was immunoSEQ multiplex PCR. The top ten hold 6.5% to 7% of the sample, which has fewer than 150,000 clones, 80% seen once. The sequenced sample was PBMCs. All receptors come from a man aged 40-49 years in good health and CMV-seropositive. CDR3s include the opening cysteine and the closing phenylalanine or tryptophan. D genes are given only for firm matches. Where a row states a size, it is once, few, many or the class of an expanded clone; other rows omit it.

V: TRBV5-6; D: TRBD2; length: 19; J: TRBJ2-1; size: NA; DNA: TGTGCCAGCAGCCCGACGCCTTCTGGCGGGGGGGCAGTGCACAATGAGCAGTTCTTC; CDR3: CASSPTPSGGGAVHNEQFF
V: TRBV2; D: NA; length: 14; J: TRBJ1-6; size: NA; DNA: TGTGCCAGCAGTGTGGTACAGAATAATTCACCCCTCCACTTT; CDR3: CASSVVQNNSPLHF
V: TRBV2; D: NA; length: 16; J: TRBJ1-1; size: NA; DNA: TGTGCCAGCAGGCTTATGGCTAGGGGGGGCTTAACTGAAGCTTTCTTT; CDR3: CASRLMARGGLTEAFF
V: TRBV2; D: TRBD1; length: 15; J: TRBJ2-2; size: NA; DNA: TGTGCCAGCGGCCGGGACAGGGGACGTGCCGGGGAGCTGTTTTTT; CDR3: CASGRDRGRAGELFF
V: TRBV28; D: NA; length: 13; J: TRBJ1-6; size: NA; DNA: TGTGCCAGCAGGGGCGTGGGGGGTTCACCCCTCCACTTT; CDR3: CASRGVGGSPLHF
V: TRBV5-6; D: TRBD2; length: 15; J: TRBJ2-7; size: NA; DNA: TGTGCCAGCAGCTTGATGGGGGGGTTGTCCTACGAGCAGTACTTC; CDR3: CASSLMGGLSYEQYF
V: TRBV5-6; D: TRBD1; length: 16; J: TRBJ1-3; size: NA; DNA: TGTGCCAGCAGCTTCGAGTTTGGGACAGGGGGAAACACCATATATTTT; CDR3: CASSFEFGTGGNTIYF
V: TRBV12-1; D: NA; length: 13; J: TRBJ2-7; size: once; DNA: TGTGCCAGCAGCTACGGTCGCTCCTACGAGCAGTACTTC; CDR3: CASSYGRSYEQYF
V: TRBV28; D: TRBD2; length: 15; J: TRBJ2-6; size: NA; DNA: TGTGCCAGCAGTCCGGGGGGAAGTGGGGCCAACGTCCTGACTTTC; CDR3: CASSPGGSGANVLTF
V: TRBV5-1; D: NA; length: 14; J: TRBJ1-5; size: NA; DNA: TGCGCCAGCAGCTTGGATGGCCCCTATCAGCCCCAGCATTTT; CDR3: CASSLDGPYQPQHF